This passage covers 19 T cell receptor beta chains from one sample sequenced in a study of T cell repertoires in cytomegalovirus infection. TCRdb used MiXCR to reprocess the reads, holding one entry per CDR3 protein. The sample comprises hundreds of thousands of distinct CDR3 sequences, around 9.6% of which are singletons, and about 2.3% rests with the top ten. The sample taken for sequencing was PBMCs. These receptors all come from a human donor in good health (CMV status not recorded). Some clones in this sample may be carry-over from other donors' samples.

This clonotype was observed a few times. The rearrangement joins TRBV6-5 to TRBJ2-6; possibly TRBD1 for D (5 bases). Trimming removed 3 bases at V and 0 bases at J, with 9 bases between. Germline V gene lookup returns CDR1 MNHEY and CDR2 SVGAGI. CDR3 length: 16 amino acids. The CDR3 coding sequence is TGTGCCAGCAGTTATGACAGCCCCTCTGGGGCCAACGTCCTGACTTTC. Translation gives CASSYDSPSGANVLTF.

The chain is built from TRBV27 and TRBJ2-7; the D is unclear. Between the trimmed V and J ends, which lost 3 bases and 2 bases, there was a span of 2 bases. The V gene's germline CDR1 is MNHEY and CDR2 SMNVEV (reference sequence). This CDR3 has 11 residues. DNA for the CDR3: TGTGCCAGCAGTTTCCCCTACGAGCAGTACTTC. Translated, it gives CASSFPYEQYF.

In its sample, this clonotype was seen many times. The gene calls are TRBV5-6 and TRBJ2-3; D might be TRBD2 (6 bases). The CDR3 spans 18 residues. Germline values: CDR1 SGHDT, CDR2 YYEEEE. The ends were cut back, 2 bases at V and 1 base at J, with 20 bases in the middle. CDR3 coding DNA: TGTGCCAGCAGCTTACCGGGAGAACGACCGTCAGGCACAGATACGCAGTATTTT. Protein product: CASSLPGERPSGTDTQYF.

This clonotype was observed many times. The J gene is TRBJ2-1, the V gene TRBV7-3; 11 bases agree with TRBD2. The junction had 9 bases not matched to a gene; V was cut back by 5 bases and J by 0 bases. Per germline, CDR1 SGHTA and CDR2 FQGTGA. The length of the CDR3 is 18 residues. The CDR3 loop reads CASSGGTSGLRSYNEQFF. The CDR3 bases are TGTGCCAGCAGCGGCGGGACTAGCGGATTACGCTCCTACAATGAGCAGTTCTTC.

At least ten counts were recorded for this clonotype. The V call is TRBV7-2, the J call TRBJ1-2; D gene ambiguous. The V end lost 4 bases, the J end lost 5 bases, and 11 bases lay between the germline ends. This CDR3 spans 13 amino acids. Germline CDR1 reads SGHTA; CDR2 reads FQGNSA. The CDR3 region has the DNA TGTGCCAGCAGCTCCGGCCTAGGGTATGGCTACACCTTC. Protein: CASSSGLGYGYTF.

This clonotype was observed many times. This sequence joins TRBV29-1 and TRBJ1-4, with D perhaps TRBD1 (6 bases). The CDR3 length is 14 residues. Trimming removed 4 bases at V and 3 bases at J, with 12 bases between. In germline, CDR1 is SQVTM, CDR2 ANQGSEA. CDR3: CSVAPGVANEKLFF. The CDR3 DNA reads as TGCAGCGTTGCCCCAGGGGTAGCTAATGAAAAACTGTTTTTT.

This clonotype was recorded many times. V usage is TRBV7-2 and J usage is TRBJ2-1; 8 nucleotides align to TRBD2. Germline-derived CDR1 and CDR2 are SGHTA and FQGNSA. This CDR3 has 15 amino acids. The junction had 12 bases not matched to a gene; V was cut back by 4 bases and J by 10 bases. CDR3: CASSSSPGLGYEQFF. As DNA, the CDR3 is TGTGCCAGCAGCTCCTCCCCGGGACTAGGGTACGAGCAGTTCTTC.

This clonotype was detected ten times or more. This chain joins TRBV6-5 and TRBJ1-3; D unresolved. The V gene's germline CDR1 is MNHEY and CDR2 SVGAGI. CDR3 length: 13 residues. The germline V and J ends were trimmed by 8 bases and 0 bases, with 8 bases remaining between them. The CDR3 nucleotides read TGTGCCAGCGGCGGTAGCTCTGGAAACACCATATATTTT. Amino acid sequence: CASGGSSGNTIYF.

This clonotype was counted ten times or more. This rearrangement joins TRBV20-1 to TRBJ1-2; 7 bases fit TRBD1. Germline V gene lookup returns CDR1 DFQATT and CDR2 SNEGSKA (reference sequence). This CDR3 is built from 13 residues. V lost 6 bases to trimming and J lost 0 bases; unmatched junction nucleotides: 4. CDR3 nucleotides: TGCAGTGCCAGGGGGAACTCTAACTATGGCTACACCTTC. Its protein product is CSARGNSNYGYTF.

This clonotype was seen at least ten times. The chain employs TRBV28 and TRBJ2-3; TRBD2 aligns across 7 bases. Per germline, CDR1 MDHEN and CDR2 SYDVKM. Losses at the gene ends were 3 bases for V and 1 base for J; bases not matched to a gene: 4. This CDR3 spans 15 amino acids. The CDR3 sequence: CASSFGGRGTDTQYF. CDR3 DNA: TGTGCCAGCAGTTTTGGGGGGAGGGGCACAGATACGCAGTATTTT.

This clonotype was recorded many times. This sequence joins TRBV7-2 and TRBJ2-7; unclear D gene. CDR1 SGHTA and CDR2 FQGNSA come from the germline V gene. CDR3 length equals 15 residues. Trimming took off 5 bases at V and 0 bases at J, with 14 bases between the two ends. CDR3 coding DNA: TGTGCCAGCAGCATCCATGGAAGTGGCTCCTACGAGCAGTACTTC. Amino acids: CASSIHGSGSYEQYF.

This clonotype came up many times. The rearrangement links TRBV7-2 to TRBJ2-4; possible D gene TRBD1, 6 bases. The CDR3 sequence is 16 residues long. Germline CDR1 and CDR2: SGHTA and FQGNSA. Trimming removed 5 bases at V and 0 bases at J, with 14 bases between. The CDR3 reads CASSPTGTIAKNIQYF. The CDR3 DNA follows: TGTGCCAGCAGCCCCACAGGGACGATAGCCAAAAACATTCAGTACTTC.

The chain carries TRBV5-5 and TRBJ1-1, with D uncertain. In germline, CDR1 is SGHKS, CDR2 YYEKEE (reference sequence). V lost 2 bases, J lost 0 bases, and 8 bases lay in between. The length of the CDR3 is 14 residues. The CDR3: CASSLWTMNTEAFF. The CDR3 nucleotides are TGTGCCAGCAGCTTATGGACTATGAACACTGAAGCTTTCTTT.

Comments on this clonotype: A much bigger clone sits one base away, suggesting this may be a read error. The chain joins TRBV2 to TRBJ1-5; D is ambiguous. Germline CDR1 reads SNHLY; CDR2 reads FYNNEI. V lost 4 bases, J lost 2 bases, and 9 bases lay in between. The CDR3 length is 14 residues. Written as DNA, the CDR3 is TGTGCCAGCAGTGTCCATTATGGCAATCAGCCCCAGCATTTT. It yields the protein CASSVHYGNQPQHF.

This clonotype was seen repeatedly, ten times or more. The V and J genes are TRBV6-5 and TRBJ1-2; D not certain. The V end was cut by 6 bases, the J end by 9 bases, with 11 bases between. This CDR3 has 11 amino acids. In germline, CDR1 is MNHEY, CDR2 SVGAGI. This CDR3 reads CASSRGSSYTF. CDR3 DNA sequence: TGTGCCAGCAGCCGTGGGTCTAGCTACACCTTC.

This clonotype was found many times. J is TRBJ2-1 and V is TRBV6-1; TRBD2 is a possible D gene (6 bases). CDR1 is MNHNS, CDR2 SASEGT, per germline. V lost 2 bases to trimming and J lost 9 bases, with 14 bases between them. The CDR3 runs 14 residues. CDR3: CASSERREMGEQFF. In DNA form, the CDR3 reads TGTGCCAGCAGTGAACGGCGGGAAATGGGTGAGCAGTTCTTC.

This clonotype came up many times. The gene calls are TRBV28 and TRBJ1-2, with D perhaps matching TRBD1 (6 bases). The CDR3 has 15 residues. V was shortened by 6 bases and J by 5 bases, with 19 bases between the two germline ends. Germline loops: CDR1 MDHEN, CDR2 SYDVKM. The CDR3 DNA follows: TGTGCCAGCAGCCCTACAGGGCGGACGGGGTATGGCTACACCTTC. Encoded protein: CASSPTGRTGYGYTF.

The V call is TRBV20-1, the J call TRBJ1-2; D perhaps matches TRBD1 (5 bases). Germline assignment: CDR1 DFQATT and CDR2 SNEGSKA (reference sequence). V was trimmed by 6 bases and J by 8 bases, leaving 16 bases between them. This CDR3 region has 12 residues. CDR3 in amino acids: CSAPNLGGGYTF. The CDR3 nucleotides read TGCAGTGCCCCAAACCTGGGGGGGGGCTACACCTTC.

Many counts were recorded for this clonotype. V is TRBV28 and J is TRBJ1-1; 7 positions match TRBD1. CDR3 length equals 16 residues. V shed 4 bases, J shed 4 bases, and the junction held 12 bases outside the gene matches. Looked up from germline, CDR1 is MDHEN and CDR2 is SYDVKM. CDR3 in amino acids: CASSSYRGRGVTEAFF. The CDR3, as DNA: TGTGCCAGCAGTTCCTACAGGGGCCGAGGGGTCACTGAAGCTTTCTTT.